This T cell receptor (beta chain) was observed in a study of blood T cell repertoires in COVID-19. About the research overall: The samples span acute and convalescent COVID-19 from the United States, Italy and Spain. T cells, B-cell-depleted T cells, or PBMCs provided the cDNA or gDNA that served as material.

Authors' data handling: Nucleated cell number was recorded as an estimate derived from reference gene primer amplification. Repertoires were generated with immunoSEQ multiplex PCR, while TCRdb's copy carries only in-frame clones and drops some. V, J and clone size were drawn from that table, and D and trimming were deduced from the DNA. The data show some 240,000 clones, with around 83% seen just once and approximately 9.6% held by the top ten. Germline V CDR1 and CDR2: ENHRY, SYGVKD. V gave up 6 bases and J gave up 9 bases; unmatched junction bases: 23. The CDR3 spans 19 residues. Sequenced: peripheral blood. The clonotype originates from a woman aged 80 or over with acute or convalescent COVID-19. The rearrangement links TRBV10-3 to TRBJ1-6, with TRBD1 matching over 7 bases. The CDR3 sequence is CAISSSPPRGGRGRSPLHF. The CDR3 nucleotides read TGTGCCATCAGCTCAAGCCCTCCCCGAGGGGGCCGGGGGCGTTCACCCCTCCACTTT.